Following are 14 T cell receptor beta chains from one sample sequenced in a study of CD8 T cells in Susac syndrome. After extraction with the RNeasy kit, about 0.5 to 1 ug of the RNA was reverse transcribed using random hexamers. TCRdb processed the immunoSEQ multiplex PCR reads anew with MiXCR; each CDR3 protein has one entry. This sample has 95,000 to 150,000 distinct CDR3 sequences, with 96% found just once. Sequencing was performed on CD4+ T cells from PBMCs. The receptor set was obtained from a human donor with Susac syndrome.

This clonotype has just one count. This chain links TRBV7-9 with TRBJ1-3; D gene uncertain. V lost 8 bases and J 4 bases, leaving 15 bases between the germline ends. The V gene's germline CDR1 is SEHNR and CDR2 FQNEAQ (reference sequence). CDR3 length: 14 amino acids. The CDR3 DNA reads as TGTGCCAGCTCCTTAGCAGTCGGCGGAAACACCATATATTTT. Its translation is CASSLAVGGNTIYF.

This chain links TRBV5-6 with TRBJ1-2; TRBD1 might be the D (5 bases). Germline values: CDR1 SGHDT, CDR2 YYEEEE. This CDR3 is 14 amino acids long. With 1 base removed from V and 4 bases from J, the gap between germline ends came to 11 bases. CDR3: CASSLQGQGYGYTF. In DNA form, the CDR3 reads TGTGCCAGCAGCTTGCAGGGTCAGGGCTATGGCTACACCTTC.

V is TRBV4-1 and J is TRBJ1-4; 7 nucleotides align to TRBD1. This CDR3 is 15 amino acids long. Germline loops: CDR1 MGHRA, CDR2 YSYEKL. The trim removed 4 bases at V and 4 bases at J, leaving 6 bases unmatched. The CDR3 loop is CASSLWTGRNEKLFF. CDR3 nucleotides: TGCGCCAGCAGCCTTTGGACAGGCCGTAATGAAAAACTGTTTTTT.

The rearrangement joins TRBV28 to TRBJ2-7; 9 nucleotides match TRBD1. CDR1 and CDR2 (germline): MDHEN, SYDVKM. V lost 6 bases and J lost 3; bases outside the gene matches: 6. The CDR3 is 14 residues long. The DNA for the CDR3 is TGTGCCAGCAGGGACAGGGGAGGTGTCTACGAGCAGTACTTC. Translation gives CASRDRGGVYEQYF.

The chain joins TRBV29-1 to TRBJ1-2; tentatively, D is TRBD1 (5 bases). Per the germline V gene, CDR1 is SQVTM and CDR2 is ANQGSEA. This CDR3 has 14 amino acids. Between the trimmed V and J ends, which lost 6 bases and 6 bases, there was a span of 20 bases. The CDR3 sequence: CSVDDWGGKDGYTF. The CDR3 bases are TGCAGCGTCGATGATTGGGGGGGGAAGGATGGCTACACCTTC.

The chain couples TRBV3-1 to TRBJ2-7; D is perhaps TRBD1 (5 bases). The CDR3 sequence is 14 residues long. Trimming cost V 3 bases and J 2 bases, with 11 bases left between them. The V gene's germline CDR1 is LGHDT and CDR2 YNNKEL (reference sequence). CDR3 loop: CASSHRVTPYEQYF. The DNA of the CDR3 is TGTGCCAGCAGCCACAGGGTTACCCCCTACGAGCAGTACTTC.

This chain joins TRBV20-1 and TRBJ2-5; D remains ambiguous. Germline-derived CDR1 and CDR2 are DFQATT and SNEGSKA (reference sequence). Trimming removed 4 bases from V and 2 bases from J, with 5 bases in between. This CDR3 has 11 amino acids. The CDR3: CSAIRQETQYF. The CDR3 nucleotides read TGCAGTGCTATCCGGCAAGAGACCCAGTACTTC.

The rearrangement links TRBV5-6 to TRBJ1-2; 7 positions match TRBD1. Germline CDR1 SGHDT, CDR2 YYEEEE. V lost 0 bases and J lost 4; bases outside the gene matches: 3. The length of the CDR3 is 14 residues. CDR3 loop: CASSLGRGGYGYTF. CDR3 in DNA: TGTGCCAGCAGCTTGGGCAGGGGGGGCTATGGCTACACCTTC. Complete variable domain (other parts from reference TRBV5-6 and TRBJ1-2): DAGVTQSPTHLIKTRGQQVTLRCSPKSGHDTVSWYQQALGQGPQFIFQYYEEEERQRGNFPDRFSGHQFPNYSSELNVNALLLGDSALYLCASSLGRGGYGYTFGSGTRLTVV.

This rearrangement joins TRBV20-1 to TRBJ1-4; D gene ambiguous. V lost 0 bases, J lost 4 bases, and 9 bases lay in between. Germline loops: CDR1 DFQATT, CDR2 SNEGSKA (reference sequence). The CDR3 has 14 residues. CDR3: CSARDDSFNEKLFF. For the CDR3, the DNA is TGCAGTGCTAGAGATGATAGTTTTAATGAAAAACTGTTTTTT.

The chain recombines TRBV2 with TRBJ1-5; D gene ambiguous. Per germline, CDR1 SNHLY and CDR2 FYNNEI. The V gene lost 1 base and the J gene lost 6 bases, with 4 bases spanning the gap. This CDR3 is built from 12 residues. The CDR3 loop reads CASSEGIQPQHF. CDR3 DNA sequence: TGTGCCAGCAGTGAAGGGATTCAGCCCCAGCATTTT.

The chain employs TRBV18 and TRBJ2-1, with TRBD1 identical over 8 bases. Per germline, CDR1 KGHSH and CDR2 LQKENI. V shed 3 bases and J 2 bases; nucleotides not matched to a gene: 3. The CDR3 totals 15 residues. CDR3 coding DNA: TGTGCCAGCTCACCGGGACAGGACGCCTACAATGAGCAGTTCTTC. Encoded protein: CASSPGQDAYNEQFF.

This sequence joins TRBV20-1 and TRBJ2-1; TRBD1 might be the D (5 bases). The V gene lost 6 bases and the J gene lost 8 bases, with 17 bases spanning the gap. CDR3 length: 13 amino acids. The germline CDR1 and CDR2 sequences are DFQATT and SNEGSKA (reference sequence). CDR3 loop: CSATGTLGDEQFF. The CDR3 nucleotides read TGCAGTGCCACCGGTACATTAGGGGATGAGCAGTTCTTC.

Here the CDR3 reads CASETRPDTQYF. In DNA form, the CDR3 reads TGTGCCAGCGAGACCAGACCAGATACGCAGTATTTT. The V call is TRBV7-9, the J call TRBJ2-3, with no clear D. V was cut by 8 bases and J by 4 bases, with 10 bases left in between. Germline lookup yields CDR1 SEHNR and CDR2 FQNEAQ (reference sequence). The CDR3 is made up of 12 amino acids.

The V and J genes are TRBV5-1 and TRBJ2-1; D is perhaps TRBD1 (6 bases). Deletions cut 2 bases from V and 5 bases from J, with 8 bases between. In germline, CDR1 is SGHRS, CDR2 YFSETQ. The CDR3 extends over 13 amino acids. The CDR3 sequence: CASSFHRDNEQFF. The CDR3, as DNA: TGCGCCAGCAGCTTCCACAGGGACAATGAGCAGTTCTTC.